A selection of T cell receptor beta chains follows, all from one sample in a study of T cells after posttransplantation cyclophosphamide. TCRdb's table, derived via immunoSEQ multiplex PCR, lists solely in-frame clones and lacks some. In the table there are about 16,000 clones, around 86% of which are singletons. The specimen comprised PBMCs, sampled after an allogeneic stem cell transplant with a calcineurin inhibitor and methotrexate. The receptors stem from a male patient in his fifties who received an allogeneic stem cell transplant from an unrelated donor, was CMV-positive, and had chronic GVHD only. These T cells may partly come from the graft donor. Each CDR3 is given with its conserved first and last residue. The D gene is left open where the match is weak. Clone sizes are given selectively: once, few, many, or a class where the clone is expanded.

NA	18	TRBV6-1	TRBJ2-5	TRBD2	TGTGCCAGCAGTGAAGGGGCGGCTAGCGGGGGGAATCGAGAGACCCAGTACTTC	CASSEGAASGGNRETQYF
NA	15	TRBV5-1	TRBJ2-3	NA	TGCGCCAGCAGTCTTGAGTTAGGGGGAACAGATACGCAGTATTTT	CASSLELGGTDTQYF
NA	13	TRBV27	TRBJ2-7	TRBD1	TGTGCCAGCAGGAGGACAGGGGCGGGAGAGCAGTACTTC	CASRRTGAGEQYF
NA	14	TRBV7-9	TRBJ2-3	TRBD2	TGTGCCAGCAGCTACAGCGGGGGGATAGATACGCAGTATTTT	CASSYSGGIDTQYF
NA	15	TRBV6-5	TRBJ2-1	TRBD1	TGTGCCAGCAGTACGTCCGGGACAGGGGCAATTGAGCAGTTCTTC	CASSTSGTGAIEQFF
NA	14	TRBV6-1	TRBJ2-5	TRBD1	TGTGCCAGCAGTCTACAGGGGGCGGAGGAGACCCAGTACTTC	CASSLQGAEETQYF
NA	12	TRBV7-9	TRBJ1-2	NA	TGTGCCAGCAGCCTCGACAGCTATGGCTACACCTTC	CASSLDSYGYTF
NA	16	TRBV9	TRBJ2-5	TRBD2	TGTGCCAGCAGCGTAGACAGCGGGGGGGCCTGGGAGACCCAGTACTTC	CASSVDSGGAWETQYF
NA	14	TRBV19	TRBJ1-2	NA	TGTGCCAGTAGTATAGATAACGGACTCTATGGCTACACCTTC	CASSIDNGLYGYTF
NA	16	TRBV7-2	TRBJ2-1	TRBD2	TGTGCCAGCAGCTTTACGGGAGGCCGGAAAGGTAATGAGCAGTTCTTC	CASSFTGGRKGNEQFF
NA	15	TRBV27	TRBJ2-7	NA	TGTGCCAGCAGTTTATCGATGCAGGGTTCCTACGAGCAGTACTTC	CASSLSMQGSYEQYF
NA	19	TRBV15	TRBJ2-6	TRBD2	TGTGCCACCAGCAGAGATCGTCCGGGAGCGGGGACTGGGGCCAACGTCCTGACTTTC	CATSRDRPGAGTGANVLTF
NA	16	TRBV21-1	TRBJ1-4	NA	TGTGCCAGCAGCAAAGTTAGGGGGACAACTAATGAAAAACTGTTTTTT	CASSKVRGTTNEKLFF
NA	13	TRBV2	TRBJ1-1	NA	TGTGCCAGCAGTGGAGAGATGAACACTGAAGCTTTCTTT	CASSGEMNTEAFF
NA	17	TRBV19	TRBJ1-1	NA	TGTGCCAGTAGTAGGGCGGTGGGGGGGTCCCAGGGGACTGAAGCTTTCTTT	CASSRAVGGSQGTEAFF
NA	15	TRBV6-5	TRBJ1-1	TRBD1	TGTGCCAGCAGTTACCCTACAGGGGAAGGCACTGAAGCTTTCTTT	CASSYPTGEGTEAFF
NA	13	TRBV7-3	TRBJ2-5	NA	TGTGCCAGCAGCTTCCTCCCCCAAGAGACCCAGTACTTC	CASSFLPQETQYF
few	14	TRBV11-2	TRBJ2-7	NA	TGTGCCAGCAGCTTAGAGGCAGGGGCCTACGAGCAGTACTTC	CASSLEAGAYEQYF
NA	15	TRBV28	TRBJ2-7	NA	TGTGCCAGCAGTCTTATGAGGGCTCTGGCCTACGAGCAGTACTTC	CASSLMRALAYEQYF
NA	15	TRBV6-6	TRBJ2-2	NA	TGTGCCAGCAGTTACGACGGGTGGAGCACCGGGGAGCTGTTTTTT	CASSYDGWSTGELFF
NA	13	TRBV25-1	TRBJ1-4	NA	TGTGCCAGCAGTCAAAGGGGCCGTGAAAAACTGTTTTTT	CASSQRGREKLFF
NA	16	TRBV6-5	TRBJ2-7	TRBD1	TGTGCCAGCAGTTACCGCGTCGACAGGGCACTCTACGAGCAGTACTTC	CASSYRVDRALYEQYF
NA	16	TRBV7-3	TRBJ2-2	NA	TGTGCCAGCAGCCGGGGGTCCAGGGAGGCAGCCGGGGAGCTGTTTTTT	CASSRGSREAAGELFF
NA	16	TRBV9	TRBJ1-1	TRBD1	TGTGCCAGCAGCGAGACCGACAGGGGGCTGAACACTGAAGCTTTCTTT	CASSETDRGLNTEAFF
NA	15	TRBV4-1	TRBJ2-2	NA	TGCGCCAGCAGCCTAGGAGGACTACACACCGGGGAGCTGTTTTTT	CASSLGGLHTGELFF
NA	13	TRBV6-6	TRBJ1-1	NA	TGTGCCAGCAGTTACCCGGGGGGGGACGAAGCTTTCTTT	CASSYPGGDEAFF
few	14	TRBV5-1	TRBJ2-2	TRBD1	TGCGCCAGCAGCGTGACAGGGGGCACCGGGGAGCTGTTTTTT	CASSVTGGTGELFF